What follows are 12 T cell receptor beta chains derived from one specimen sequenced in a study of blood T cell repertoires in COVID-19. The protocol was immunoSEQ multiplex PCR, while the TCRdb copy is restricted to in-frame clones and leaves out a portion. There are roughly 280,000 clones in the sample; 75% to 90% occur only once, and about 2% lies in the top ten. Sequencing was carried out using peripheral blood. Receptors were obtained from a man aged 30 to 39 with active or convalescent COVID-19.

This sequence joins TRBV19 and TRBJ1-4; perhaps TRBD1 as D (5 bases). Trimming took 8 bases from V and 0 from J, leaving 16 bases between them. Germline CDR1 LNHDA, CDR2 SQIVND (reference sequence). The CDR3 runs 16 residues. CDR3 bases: TGTGCCAGTCAAAGAAACGGGGGAGCAACTAATGAAAAACTGTTTTTT. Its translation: CASQRNGGATNEKLFF.

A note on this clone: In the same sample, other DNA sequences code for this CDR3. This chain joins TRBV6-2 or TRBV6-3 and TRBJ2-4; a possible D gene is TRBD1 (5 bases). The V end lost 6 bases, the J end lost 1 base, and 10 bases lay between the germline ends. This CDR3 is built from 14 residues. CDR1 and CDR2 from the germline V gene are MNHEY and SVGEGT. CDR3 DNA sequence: TGTGCCAGCAGCGCAGGGTCGGCCAAAAACATTCAGTACTTC. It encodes CASSAGSAKNIQYF.

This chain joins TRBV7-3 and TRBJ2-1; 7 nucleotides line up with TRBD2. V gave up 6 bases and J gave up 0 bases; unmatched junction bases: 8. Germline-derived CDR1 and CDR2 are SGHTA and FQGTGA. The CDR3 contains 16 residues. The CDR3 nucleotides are TGTGCCAGCAGTTCCAACGCGGGGGACTCCTACAATGAGCAGTTCTTC. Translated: CASSSNAGDSYNEQFF.

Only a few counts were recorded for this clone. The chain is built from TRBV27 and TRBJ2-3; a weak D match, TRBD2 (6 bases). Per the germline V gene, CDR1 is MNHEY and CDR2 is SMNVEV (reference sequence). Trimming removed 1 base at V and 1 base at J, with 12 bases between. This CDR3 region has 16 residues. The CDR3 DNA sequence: TGTGCCAGCAGTTTATTAGCGGCTTACGGCACAGATACGCAGTATTTT. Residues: CASSLLAAYGTDTQYF.

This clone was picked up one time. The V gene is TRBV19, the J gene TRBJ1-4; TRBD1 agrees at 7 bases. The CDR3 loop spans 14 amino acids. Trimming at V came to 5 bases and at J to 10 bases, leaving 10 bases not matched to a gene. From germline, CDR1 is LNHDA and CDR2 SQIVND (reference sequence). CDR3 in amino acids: CASSDRQGRAKLFF. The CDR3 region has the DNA TGTGCCAGTAGTGATCGACAGGGTCGAGCAAAACTGTTTTTT.

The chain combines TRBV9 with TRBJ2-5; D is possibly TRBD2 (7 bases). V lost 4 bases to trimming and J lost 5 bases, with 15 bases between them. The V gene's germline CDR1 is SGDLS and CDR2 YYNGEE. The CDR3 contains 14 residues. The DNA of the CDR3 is TGTGCCAGCAGCCCCCAGAGGGGGGGTGAGACCCAGTACTTC. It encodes CASSPQRGGETQYF.

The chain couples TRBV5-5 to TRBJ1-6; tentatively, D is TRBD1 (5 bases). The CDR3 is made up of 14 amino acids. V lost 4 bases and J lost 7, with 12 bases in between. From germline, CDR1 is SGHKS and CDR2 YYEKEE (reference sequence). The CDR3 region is CASSLTAINSPLHF. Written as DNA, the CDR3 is TGTGCCAGCAGCCTGACAGCTATAAATTCACCCCTCCACTTT.

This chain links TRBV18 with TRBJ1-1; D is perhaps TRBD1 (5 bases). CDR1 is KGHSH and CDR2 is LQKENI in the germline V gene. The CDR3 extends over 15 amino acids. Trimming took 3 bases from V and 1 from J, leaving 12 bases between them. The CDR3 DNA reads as TGTGCCAGCTCACCGGAGGGGCAGGGGAACACTGAAGCTTTCTTT. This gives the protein CASSPEGQGNTEAFF.

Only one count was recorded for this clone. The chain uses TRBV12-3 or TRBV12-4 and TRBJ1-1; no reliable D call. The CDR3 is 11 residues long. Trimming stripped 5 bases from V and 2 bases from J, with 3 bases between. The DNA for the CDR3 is TGTGCCAGCAGTCATAACACTGAAGCTTTCTTT. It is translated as CASSHNTEAFF.

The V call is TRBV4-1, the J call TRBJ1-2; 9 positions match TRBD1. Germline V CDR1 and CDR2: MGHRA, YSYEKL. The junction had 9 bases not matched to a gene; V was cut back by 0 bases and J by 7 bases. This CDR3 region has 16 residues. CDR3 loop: CASSQDLYRTGVGYTF. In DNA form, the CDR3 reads TGCGCCAGCAGCCAAGACCTTTACCGGACAGGGGTTGGCTACACCTTC.

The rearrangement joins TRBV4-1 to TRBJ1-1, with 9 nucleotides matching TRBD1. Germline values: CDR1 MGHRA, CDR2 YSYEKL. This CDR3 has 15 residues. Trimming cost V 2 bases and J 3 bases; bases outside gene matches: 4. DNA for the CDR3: TGCGCCAGCAGCCAAACAGGGGGCGTCGACACTGAAGCTTTCTTT. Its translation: CASSQTGGVDTEAFF.

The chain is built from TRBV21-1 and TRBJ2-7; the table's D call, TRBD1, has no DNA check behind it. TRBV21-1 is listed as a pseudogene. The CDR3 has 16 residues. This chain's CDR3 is CASSKGRDRADYEQYF. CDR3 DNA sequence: TGTGCCAGCAGCAAAGGCCGGGACAGGGCCGACTACGAGCAGTACTTC.